The clone carrying this TCR beta chain was observed a few times. The sample belongs to a study of blood T cell repertoires in COVID-19. Study-level background: COVID-19 samples from acute and convalescent phases originated in the United States, Italy and Spain.

For recovered donors of Cohort 3, there were two negative PCRs, clearance, or symptom resolution. Profiling relied on immunoSEQ multiplex PCR, and the TCRdb table lists in-frame clones only, not all of them. Altogether about 140,000 clones are present, 87% being singletons, with the ten largest covering about 11%. Trimming removed 1 base from V and 3 bases from J, with 7 bases in between. Germline CDR1 reads GTSNPN; CDR2 reads SVGIG (reference sequence). This CDR3 spans 13 amino acids. The origin of this receptor is a man between 60 and 75 years old who had recovered from COVID-19. The sample taken for sequencing was PBMCs or T cells enriched from blood (not recorded which). The genes are TRBV30 and TRBJ1-5; D gene uncertain. This chain's CDR3 is CAWSDGNNQPQHF. CDR3 DNA: TGTGCCTGGAGTGACGGGAACAATCAGCCCCAGCATTTT.